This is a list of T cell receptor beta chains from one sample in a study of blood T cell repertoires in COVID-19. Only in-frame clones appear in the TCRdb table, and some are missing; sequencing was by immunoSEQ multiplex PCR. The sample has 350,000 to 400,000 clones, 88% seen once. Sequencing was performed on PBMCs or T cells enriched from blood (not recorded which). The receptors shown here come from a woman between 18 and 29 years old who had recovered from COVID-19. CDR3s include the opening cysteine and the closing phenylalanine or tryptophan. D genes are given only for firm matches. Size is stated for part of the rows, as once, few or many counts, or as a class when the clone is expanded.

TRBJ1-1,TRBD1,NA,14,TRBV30,TGTGCCTGGCGACTTAACAGGGGCAACACTGAAGCTTTCTTT,CAWRLNRGNTEAFF
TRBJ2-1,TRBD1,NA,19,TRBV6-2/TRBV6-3,TGTGCCAGCAGTTACTCGAAGGGGGCAAGAGTAGAGAGGAACAATGAGCAGTTCTTC,CASSYSKGARVERNNEQFF
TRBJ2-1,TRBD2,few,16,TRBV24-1,TGTGCCACCAGTGATTTGCGCGGGAGCTCCTACAATGAGCAGTTCTTC,CATSDLRGSSYNEQFF
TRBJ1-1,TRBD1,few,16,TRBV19,TGTGCCAGTAGTCGTACAGGGGGTTTAATCGTGACTGAAGCTTTCTTT,CASSRTGGLIVTEAFF
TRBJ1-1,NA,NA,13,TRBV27,TGTGCCAGCAGTTTATCAAGCACCGTTGAAGCTTTCTTT,CASSLSSTVEAFF
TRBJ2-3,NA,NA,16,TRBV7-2,TGTGCCAGCAGCCACCGGGACTCGCCTGGCACAGATACGCAGTATTTT,CASSHRDSPGTDTQYF
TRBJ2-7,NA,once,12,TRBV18,TGTGCCAGCTCAGGGCCGGCCTACGAGCAGTACTTC,CASSGPAYEQYF
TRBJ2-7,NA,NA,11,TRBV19,TGTGCCAGTAGTATCACCTACGAGCAGTACTTC,CASSITYEQYF
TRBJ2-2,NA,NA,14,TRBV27,TGTGCCAGCAGTGCAGGGGTTTCCACCGGGGAGCTGTTTTTT,CASSAGVSTGELFF
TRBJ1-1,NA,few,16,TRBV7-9,TGTGCCAGCAGCTTAGGTGGCAGCTCGGGGAACACTGAAGCTTTCTTT,CASSLGGSSGNTEAFF
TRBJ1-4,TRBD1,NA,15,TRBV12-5,TGTGCTAGCTCGCGGACAGGGAGATTGGATGAAAAACTGTTTTTT,CASSRTGRLDEKLFF
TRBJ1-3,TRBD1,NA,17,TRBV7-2,TGTGCCAGCAGTCTCGACAGGGGGCGACTCTCTGGAAACACCATATATTTT,CASSLDRGRLSGNTIYF
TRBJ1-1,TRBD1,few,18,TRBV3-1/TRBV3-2,TGTGCCAGCAGCCAAGATTTATCCACAGGGGGCCTATACACTGAAGCTTTCTTT,CASSQDLSTGGLYTEAFF
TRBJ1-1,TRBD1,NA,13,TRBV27,TGTGCCAGCGGGACAGGGGTTGACACTGAAGCTTTCTTT,CASGTGVDTEAFF
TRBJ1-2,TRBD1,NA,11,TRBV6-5,TGTGCCAGCAGGACAGGGCCTGGCTACACCTTC,CASRTGPGYTF
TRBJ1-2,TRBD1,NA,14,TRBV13,TGTGCCAGCAGCAAGACAGGGGGGGACTATGGCTACACCTTC,CASSKTGGDYGYTF